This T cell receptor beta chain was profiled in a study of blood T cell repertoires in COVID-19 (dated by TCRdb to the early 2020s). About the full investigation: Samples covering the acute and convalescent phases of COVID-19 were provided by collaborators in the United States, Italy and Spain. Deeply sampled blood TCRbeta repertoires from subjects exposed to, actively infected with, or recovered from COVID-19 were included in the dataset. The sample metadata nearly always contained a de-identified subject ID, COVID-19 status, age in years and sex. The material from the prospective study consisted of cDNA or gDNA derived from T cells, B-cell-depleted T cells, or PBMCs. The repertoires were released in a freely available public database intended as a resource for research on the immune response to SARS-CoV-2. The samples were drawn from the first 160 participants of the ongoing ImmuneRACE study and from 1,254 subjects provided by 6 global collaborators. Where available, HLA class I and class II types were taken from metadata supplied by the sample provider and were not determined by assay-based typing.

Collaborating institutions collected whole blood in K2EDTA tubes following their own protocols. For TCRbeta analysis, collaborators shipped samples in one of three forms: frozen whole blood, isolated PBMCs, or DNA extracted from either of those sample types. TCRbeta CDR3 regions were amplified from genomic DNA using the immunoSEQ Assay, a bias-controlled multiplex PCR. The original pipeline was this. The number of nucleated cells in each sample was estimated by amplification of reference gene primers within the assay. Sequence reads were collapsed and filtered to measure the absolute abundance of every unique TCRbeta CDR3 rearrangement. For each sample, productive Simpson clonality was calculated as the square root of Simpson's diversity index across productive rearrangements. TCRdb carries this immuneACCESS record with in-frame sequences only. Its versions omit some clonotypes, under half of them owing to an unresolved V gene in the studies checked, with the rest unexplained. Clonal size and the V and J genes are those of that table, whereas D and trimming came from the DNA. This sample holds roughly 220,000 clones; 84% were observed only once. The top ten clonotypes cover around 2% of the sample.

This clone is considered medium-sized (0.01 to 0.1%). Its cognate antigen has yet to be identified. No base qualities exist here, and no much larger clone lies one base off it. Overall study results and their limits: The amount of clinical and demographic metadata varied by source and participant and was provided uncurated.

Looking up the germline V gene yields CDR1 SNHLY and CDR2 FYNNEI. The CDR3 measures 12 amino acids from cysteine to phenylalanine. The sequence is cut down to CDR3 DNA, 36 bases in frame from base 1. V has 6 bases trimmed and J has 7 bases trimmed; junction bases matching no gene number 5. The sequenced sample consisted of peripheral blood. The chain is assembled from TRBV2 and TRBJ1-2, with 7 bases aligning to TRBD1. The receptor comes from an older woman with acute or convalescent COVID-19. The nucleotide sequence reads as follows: TGTGCCAGCAGGGGACAGCCCCCTGGCTACACCTTC. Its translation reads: CASRGQPPGYTF. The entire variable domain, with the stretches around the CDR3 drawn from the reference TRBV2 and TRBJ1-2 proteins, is EPEVTQTPSHQVTQMGQEVILRCVPISNHLYFYWYRQILGQKVEFLVSFYNNEISEKSEIFDDQFSVERPDGSNFTLKIRSTKLEDSAMYFCASRGQPPGYTFGSGTRLTVV.